This TCR beta chain emerged from a study of regulatory T cells in long-lasting Graves disease. Broader study findings: Persistent Graves' patients showed less TCR diversity than newly diagnosed ones. Thyroid tissue went unstudied; only peripheral blood was examined.

According to the study, TCR beta libraries were built with iRepertoire HTBI primers and CDR3-region Arm-PCR. In TCRdb, the multiplex PCR reads were re-called with MiXCR into one record per CDR3 protein. The sample consists of 550,000 or so distinct CDR3 sequences, 12% of them appearing once. Ten or more counts support this clonotype. Its specificity is unknown. The time point is: newly diagnosed GD, antithyroid drugs for less than 3 months. PBMCs provided the RNA from which the TCR library was made. These records were also assigned to another study, of T cells in Graves' hyperthyroidism and ophthalmopathy. As reported in that work: Over 18 months, lack of ophthalmopathy progression marked Graves' hyperthyroidism as stable. A set of HTBI primers served as the primers for a first-round RT-PCR of the TCR CDR3.

Here the sequenced sample was peripheral blood mononuclear cells (PBMCs), taken at new diagnosis, from a patient treated with antithyroid drugs. The TCR comes from a young woman with Graves disease.

The DNA for the CDR3 is TGTGCCAGCAGCTTAAAAGTCCTTAGCTCCTACAATGAGCAGTTCTTC. Residues: CASSLKVLSSYNEQFF. The chain has TRBV11-2 and TRBJ2-1; no reliable D call. Trimming pared 2 bases from V and 0 bases from J, leaving 11 bases between. Germline values: CDR1 SGHAT, CDR2 FQNNGV. The CDR3 spans 16 residues.